The rows below give T cell receptor beta chains drawn from one sample of a study of blood T cell repertoires in COVID-19. The data were produced by immunoSEQ multiplex PCR, yet TCRdb's version contains in-frame clones alone and is incomplete. The table lists 150,000 to 250,000 clones, around 94% of them singletons. The sequencing input was peripheral blood. The receptors derive from a man younger than 40 with COVID-19, enrolled during active disease. The CDR3 runs from the conserved cysteine through the conserved F or W.

j_gene	v_gene	len	CDR3aa
TRBJ1-1	TRBV7-3	15	CASSLNPGSRAEAFF
TRBJ1-2	TRBV19	14	CASSISDRNYGYTF
TRBJ1-2	TRBV27	15	CASSPRQGVYYGYTF
TRBJ2-7	TRBV2	16	CASSEGLAGASFEQYF
TRBJ1-3	TRBV6-5	15	CASRPPGVSGNTIYF
TRBJ1-5	TRBV2	16	CASSDGPTYSNQPQHF
TRBJ2-3	TRBV9	17	CASSTQGPPYFTDTQYF
TRBJ1-5	TRBV4-1	20	CASSQGGQQGLRYSNQPQHF
TRBJ2-7	TRBV30	15	CAWTTGTLITYEQYF
TRBJ1-4	TRBV7-9	17	CASSSGTGVGKEEKLFF
TRBJ2-7	TRBV12-3/TRBV12-4	12	CASSSGGGEQYF
TRBJ2-2	TRBV4-1	16	CASSQGQAANTGELFF
TRBJ1-1	TRBV19	15	CASTPGAPVDTEAFF
TRBJ2-7	TRBV29-1	14	CSVERTGGHHEQYF
TRBJ2-7	TRBV5-4	13	CASSLLGLREQYF
TRBJ1-2	TRBV19	13	CASSIDRTYGYTF
TRBJ2-7	TRBV30	14	CACNYQGSSYEQYF
TRBJ1-2	TRBV5-1	15	CASSHTDRDRGGYTF
TRBJ2-1	TRBV9	15	CASSVVERGYNEQFF
TRBJ2-1	TRBV11-2	16	CASSLAGRRTNNEQFF
TRBJ2-3	TRBV7-9	15	CASSLGLANTDTQYF
TRBJ1-1	TRBV12-3/TRBV12-4	13	CASSLGGGTEAFF